These 20 T cell receptor beta chains were all obtained from the same sample, sequenced in a study of post-analysis software for immune sequencing data (dated by TCRdb to 2015 to 2017). Their cognate antigens are unknown. Libraries were made using PCR. Data came from an Illumina HiSeq 2500. Unique molecular identifiers were incorporated into TCR beta cDNA libraries to reduce PCR and sequencing biases. TCRdb reran the public reads through fastp at Q25 and MiXCR, keeping productive beta chains. Duplicate CDR3 protein sequences are folded into a single record with the most common DNA and genes. For this sample the table gives more than 450,000 distinct CDR3 sequences, of which 34% were detected only once. The ten biggest clones cover 4.5% to 7.5% of the sample. Results the study describes overall, beyond this receptor: Significantly higher frequencies in patients than in controls were found for about five TRBV segments, including TRBV5-6, TRBV5-1 and TRBV20-1.

Sequenced material: blood. The receptors come from a girl aged 2-17 years with multiple sclerosis.

The J gene is TRBJ1-5, the V gene TRBV2; weak D call: TRBD1 (5 bases). This CDR3 has 15 residues. Germline V CDR1 and CDR2: SNHLY, FYNNEI. Trimming shortened V by 5 bases and J by 7 bases, and 18 bases separated the two germline ends. Written as DNA, the CDR3 is TGTGCCAGCAGTCCCCTCGGCCAGACAGAACAGCCCCAGCATTTT. This translates into CASSPLGQTEQPQHF.

The chain uses TRBV21-1 and TRBJ2-7. TRBV21-1 constitutes a pseudogene. The CDR3 totals 13 residues. The CDR3, as DNA: TGTGCCAGCAGCAAAGATCGACACTACGAGCAGTACTTC. This gives the protein CASSKDRHYEQYF.

This chain joins TRBV7-2 and TRBJ2-1; 7 bases match TRBD1. Losses at the gene ends were 5 bases for V and 4 bases for J; bases not matched to a gene: 8. CDR1 and CDR2 from the germline V gene are SGHTA and FQGNSA. This CDR3 is 15 amino acids long. In nucleotides, the CDR3 is TGTGCCAGCAGCAGGGGGCAAGATGGGTACAATGAGCAGTTCTTC. It translates to CASSRGQDGYNEQFF.

This clonotype was found a few times. J is TRBJ2-2 and V is TRBV29-1; TRBD1 matches at 8 bases. The germline V gene encodes CDR1 SQVTM and CDR2 ANQGSEA. There are 15 residues in the CDR3. With 0 bases clipped from V and 6 bases from J, the junction kept 6 bases outside the gene matches. Here the CDR3 DNA reads TGCAGCGTTGAAGATTTGGCAGGGGGCCCCGGGGAGCTGTTTTTT. Translation: CSVEDLAGGPGELFF.

The chain joins TRBV7-2 to TRBJ2-1; D gene unclear. Germline V gene data show CDR1 as SGHTA and CDR2 as FQGNSA. Deletions cut 2 bases from V and 13 bases from J, with 12 bases between. The CDR3 sequence is 12 residues long. For the CDR3, the DNA is TGTGCCAGCAGCTTATACGAGGAGACCCAGTTCTTC. This encodes CASSLYEETQFF.

This clonotype was seen more than once but under ten times. This sequence joins TRBV6-1 and TRBJ1-1; 8 bases agree with TRBD1. This CDR3 comprises 13 residues. The germline gives CDR1 MNHNS, CDR2 SASEGT. The V gene end was trimmed by 6 bases and the J gene end by 0 bases; junction bases not matched to a gene: 0. CDR3 DNA sequence: TGTGCCAGCAGGGACAGGGTGAACACTGAAGCTTTCTTT. As protein: CASRDRVNTEAFF.

This clonotype was counted many times. The chain joins TRBV10-3 to TRBJ2-5; either TRBD1 or TRBD2 may supply D (5 bases each). Per germline, CDR1 ENHRY and CDR2 SYGVKD. This CDR3 has 14 amino acids. Trimming cost V 0 bases and J 4 bases, with 9 bases left between them. Written as DNA, the CDR3 is TGTGCCATCAGTGAGTCTGAGAGGGGAGAGACCCAGTACTTC. Its protein product is CAISESERGETQYF.

This clonotype was counted a few times. This rearrangement joins TRBV4-1 to TRBJ1-1; possible D gene TRBD1, 5 bases. The germline CDR1 and CDR2 sequences are MGHRA and YSYEKL. V lost 0 bases, J lost 3 bases, and 8 bases lay in between. The CDR3 consists of 14 residues. The CDR3, as DNA: TGCGCCAGCAGCCAAGAGAGGGGATACACTGAAGCTTTCTTT. It is translated as CASSQERGYTEAFF.

The chain links TRBV28 to TRBJ2-7; D might be TRBD1 (8 bases). The germline V gene encodes CDR1 MDHEN and CDR2 SYDVKM. V lost 6 bases to trimming and J lost 1 base, with 22 bases between them. The CDR3 extends over 17 amino acids. The CDR3 sequence is CASSLSLGGDRSYEQYF. The CDR3 DNA reads as TGTGCCAGCAGCCTTTCCCTGGGGGGGGACAGGTCCTACGAGCAGTACTTC.

This chain links TRBV5-1 with TRBJ2-5, with D tentatively TRBD2 (5 bases). The J call may be faulty, since TRBJ2-7 better matches the DNA end. The CDR3 is 14 residues long. Germline CDR1 reads SGHRS; CDR2 reads YFSETQ. This CDR3 reads CASSPAEPKGEQYF. CDR3 DNA sequence: TGCGCCAGCAGCCCAGCGGAGCCAAAAGGCGAGCAGTACTTC.

The chain employs TRBV7-9 and TRBJ1-5; a weak D match, TRBD1 (5 bases). CDR3 length equals 15 residues. Trimming removed 4 bases from V and 6 bases from J, with 16 bases in between. From germline, CDR1 is SEHNR and CDR2 FQNEAQ (reference sequence). The CDR3 loop reads CASSCARGLGQPQHF. The CDR3 DNA follows: TGTGCCAGCAGCTGCGCCCGGGGGTTGGGTCAGCCCCAGCATTTT.

The rearrangement links TRBV6-4 to TRBJ2-1, with 10 bases identical to TRBD2. V lost 1 base, J lost 8 bases, and 5 bases stayed unmatched. The CDR3 loop spans 15 amino acids. CDR1 is MRHNA, CDR2 SNTAGT, per germline. CDR3 DNA: TGTGCCAGCAGTGACTGGCTAGCGGGGGTGCATGAGCAGTTCTTC. This translates into CASSDWLAGVHEQFF.

This clonotype was observed many times. This chain links TRBV7-2 with TRBJ2-5; 9 nucleotides line up with TRBD2. This CDR3 comprises 15 residues. Trimming removed 5 bases from V and 1 base from J; junction bases left unmatched: 5. CDR1 is SGHTA, CDR2 FQGNSA, per germline. The CDR3 region is CASSLQAGGQETQYF. For the CDR3, the DNA is TGTGCCAGCAGCCTTCAAGCGGGGGGCCAAGAGACCCAGTACTTC.

This clonotype was seen a handful of times. This chain links TRBV29-1 with TRBJ2-3; D might be TRBD1 (6 bases). CDR1 and CDR2 (germline): SQVTM, ANQGSEA. Trimming pared 5 bases from V and 1 base from J, leaving 16 bases between. CDR3 length: 15 amino acids. The CDR3 here is CSVLNRVDGTDTQYF. DNA of the CDR3: TGCAGCGTTTTGAACAGGGTCGACGGCACAGATACGCAGTATTTT.

In the case of this clonotype: One junction end does not reproduce the germline sequence, and a read error may be involved. The genes are TRBV7-7 and TRBJ2-3, with D perhaps TRBD1 (5 bases). CDR1 SSHAT and CDR2 FNYEAQ come from the germline V gene (reference sequence). CDR3 size: 15 residues. The DNA of the CDR3 is TGTGCTAGCAGCTTAAGGGGCGCCGCCGGAGATACGCAGTATTTT. It yields the protein CASSLRGAAGDTQYF.

The chain carries TRBV4-1 and TRBJ2-3, with D unclear. V lost 0 bases and J lost 6, with 10 bases in between. This CDR3 has 14 residues. Germline lookup yields CDR1 MGHRA and CDR2 YSYEKL. The chain's CDR3 is CASSQDRPSDTQYF. The CDR3 DNA reads TGCGCCAGCAGCCAAGATCGGCCTTCGGATACGCAGTATTTT.

Turning to this clonotype: Compared with germline, one end of the junction differs, possibly owing to a read error. The V and J genes are TRBV5-8 and TRBJ2-5; D is unclear. The CDR3 sequence is 13 residues long. Germline V gives CDR1 SGHTS, CDR2 YDEGEE. CDR3 in amino acids: CASSPTSQGTQYF. CDR3 DNA sequence: TGTGCCAGCAGCCCTACTTCTCAAGGGACCCAGTACTTC.

This clonotype was observed a handful of times. This chain uses TRBV5-1 with TRBJ2-7, with D maybe TRBD1 (6 bases). Between the trimmed V and J ends, which lost 4 bases and 0 bases, there was a span of 20 bases. The CDR3 sequence is 17 residues long. In germline, CDR1 is SGHRS, CDR2 YFSETQ. CDR3 residues: CASSQTYRTVPSYEQYF. The CDR3 DNA sequence: TGCGCCAGCAGCCAAACCTACAGGACAGTCCCCTCCTACGAGCAGTACTTC.

The chain recombines TRBV29-1 with TRBJ1-1; tentative D call: TRBD1 (5 bases). The germline gives CDR1 SQVTM, CDR2 ANQGSEA. Trimming cost V 4 bases and J 4 bases, with 7 bases left between them. This CDR3 contains 11 residues. Here the CDR3 DNA reads TGCAGCGTTGTAGGGACCACTGAAGCTTTCTTT. This sequence encodes CSVVGTTEAFF. Drawing the rest from reference TRBV29-1 and TRBJ1-1, the complete variable domain is SAVISQKPSRDICQRGTSLTIQCQVDSQVTMMFWYRQQPGQSLTLIATANQGSEATYESGFVIDKFPISRPNLTFSTLTVSNMSPEDSSIYLCSVVGTTEAFFGQGTRLTVV.

For this clonotype: One end of the junction fails to match germline, which may point to a read error. The CDR3 sequence is CAGSSPRNEQFF. The CDR3 DNA reads TGCGCCGGCAGCTCTCCTAGGAATGAGCAGTTCTTC. V and J are TRBV5-1 and TRBJ2-1; D is undetermined. CDR3 length equals 12 residues. Per the germline V gene, CDR1 is SGHRS and CDR2 is YFSETQ.